This T cell receptor beta chain was identified in a study of identifying expanded T cells in peripheral blood. Study-level points and caveats: Over two and four weeks, about 17 and 20 clones changed, versus approximately 1.1 between replicates.

During the collection period, no donor immune events like infections were recorded. The germline V gene encodes CDR1 MDHEN and CDR2 SYDVKM. CDR3 length: 15 residues. Unmatched junction bases numbered 8, after V lost 4 bases and J lost 8 bases. The table came from immunoSEQ multiplex PCR; TCRdb's copy has only in-frame clones and leaves some out. The top ten clones hold about 8.6% of a sample with about 110,000 clones, 88% of them seen once. With respect to this clone: Its matching antigen is unknown.

The receptor comes from a person aged 18 to 69 in good health. The chain joins TRBV28 to TRBJ2-7; 13 bases agree with TRBD2. Sequenced sample: blood. The chain's CDR3 is CASSSRTSGRFKQYF. DNA of the CDR3: TGTGCCAGCAGTTCCCGGACTAGCGGGAGATTCAAGCAGTACTTC.